This T cell receptor (beta chain) was documented in a study of shared clonotypes between healthy human individuals. Sequencing used immunoSEQ multiplex PCR; TCRdb keeps in-frame clones, though not all of them. The data show some 1 million clones, approximately 68% seen once. Into CD45RA+ naive and CD45RA-negative memory subsets, the CD4+ cells were split. Study-level findings and limits: Naive subsets tended to show greater estimated richness than memory subsets. Non-shared clonotypes showed lower generation probabilities than clonotypes common to all four donors.

Germline V lookup: CDR1 SGHAT, CDR2 FQNNGV. There are 17 residues in the CDR3. V dropped 4 bases and J dropped 5; count of bases not matched to a gene: 10. In the case of this clone: Its antigen is unknown.

The chain carries TRBV11-2 and TRBJ2-5, with TRBD2 matching 13 bases. The specimen sequenced was memory CD4+ T cells sorted from blood. Subset given: CD45RA-negative fraction. The receptor's source is a man in his late teens or twenties in good health. This chain's CDR3 is CASSSSPTSGGRETQYF. The DNA of the CDR3 is TGTGCCAGCAGCTCCTCGCCGACTAGCGGGGGGCGGGAGACCCAGTACTTC.